This T cell receptor (beta chain) was sequenced during a study of shared clonotypes between healthy human individuals. This clone occurred once. Antigen unknown. Original handling: Filtering differed because ImmunoSEQ produced junction-only sequences that carried no quality scores. Sequencing used immunoSEQ multiplex PCR; TCRdb keeps in-frame clones, though not all of them. V and J calls and clone size follow that table, whereas D and trimming were derived from the DNA. The sample lists some 2,100,000 clones, about 92% seen once, with 1.7% in the top ten. Naive CD8 cells lacked CD45RO and underwent positive selection for CCR7, leaving out terminally differentiated effector memory CD45RA+ cells. General study findings and limits: Relative to clonotypes present in all four donors, those not shared had lower generation probabilities.

CDR3 length: 14 amino acids. Germline CDR1 SGHRS, CDR2 YFSETQ. The V gene lost 0 bases and the J gene lost 5 bases, with 11 bases spanning the gap. Sequenced sample: naive CD8+ T cells from PBMCs. The clonotype originates from a man aged 18 to 35 in good health. Some clones in this sample may be carry-over from other donors' samples. V and J are TRBV5-1 and TRBJ1-2; D uncertain. As DNA, the CDR3 is TGCGCCAGCAGCTTGGGACGAGAGCCTTATGGCTACACCTTC. Translation: CASSLGREPYGYTF.